This note documents a single TCR beta chain sequence. Other DNA sequences of this sample code for an identical CDR3. The entry originates in a study of cytomegalovirus exposure and HLA in healthy donors. The data were produced by immunoSEQ multiplex PCR, yet TCRdb's version contains in-frame clones alone and is incomplete. Among about 360,000 clones, more than 80% were seen once, and the ten largest hold approximately 0.8%. The CDR3 is 14 residues long. Trimming cost V 5 bases and J 4 bases, with 12 bases left between them. Per the germline V gene, CDR1 is MDHEN and CDR2 is SYDVKM. This clonotype originated in a young woman in good health and CMV-seronegative. The sample taken for sequencing was PBMCs. V and J are TRBV28 and TRBJ2-1; D is undetermined. DNA of the CDR3: TGTGCCAGCAGTCCCCCGGGTACATACAATGAGCAGTTCTTC. Translated: CASSPPGTYNEQFF.